The 18 T cell receptor beta chains below all came from one sample that was sequenced in a study of CD8 T cells in ankylosing spondylitis. Whole-study results and caveats: Ankylosing spondylitis blood seemed to carry a telltale TCR beta motif made of seven or eight highly homologous variants.

No cognate antigen is known for these TCRs. Using its own MiXCR run on the 5' RACE reads, TCRdb lists one record per CDR3 protein. The sample has about 400,000 distinct CDR3 sequences, under 25% seen once. Material for sequencing was blood, either unsorted or a sorted T cell fraction (not recorded which). Receptors were obtained from a male donor with ankylosing spondylitis.

The chain employs TRBV6-1 and TRBJ2-7; the match to TRBD1 covers 9 bases. Germline trimming cut 5 bases from V and 4 bases from J; bases unmatched to any gene: 12. The CDR3 runs 16 residues. Germline CDR1 is MNHNS and CDR2 is SASEGT. The CDR3 sequence: CASSPWATGGIYEQYF. CDR3 nucleotide sequence: TGTGCCAGCAGTCCCTGGGCGACAGGGGGGATTTACGAGCAGTACTTC.

J is TRBJ2-1 and V is TRBV27, with a weak D call TRBD2 (6 bases). The CDR3 extends over 19 amino acids. Germline V CDR1 and CDR2: MNHEY, SMNVEV (reference sequence). The ends were cut back, 7 bases at V and 4 bases at J, with 29 bases in the middle. CDR3 in DNA: TGTGCCAGCAAGCAACACAAACTAACGACAGCGGGTACATACAATGAGCAGTTCTTC. It yields the protein CASKQHKLTTAGTYNEQFF.

CDR3 amino acids: CASTSNPELLRETQYF. In nucleotides, the CDR3 is TGTGCCAGCACCTCTAATCCAGAGCTTCTACGGGAGACCCAGTACTTC. The rearrangement links TRBV5-5 to TRBJ2-5; no clear D gene. CDR3 length equals 16 residues. Germline loops: CDR1 SGHKS, CDR2 YYEKEE (reference sequence). V was cut by 6 bases and J by 5 bases, with 23 bases left in between.

The chain couples TRBV5-1 to TRBJ2-5; TRBD2 aligns across 7 bases. Germline lookup yields CDR1 SGHRS and CDR2 YFSETQ. The CDR3 totals 13 residues. The V gene end was trimmed by 5 bases and the J gene end by 4 bases; junction bases not matched to a gene: 5. CDR3 bases: TGCGCCAGCAGGGCTAGCGGTTCAGAGACCCAGTACTTC. This sequence encodes CASRASGSETQYF.

The gene calls are TRBV5-1 and TRBJ2-3; 12 positions agree with TRBD2. V gave up 4 bases and J gave up 5 bases; unmatched junction bases: 8. The length of the CDR3 is 16 residues. Per germline, CDR1 SGHRS and CDR2 YFSETQ. The CDR3 spells CASSRGTSGYGDTQYF. Here the CDR3 DNA reads TGCGCCAGCAGCCGCGGGACTAGCGGGTACGGAGATACGCAGTATTTT.

The gene calls are TRBV20-1 and TRBJ1-1; unclear D gene. CDR3 length equals 12 residues. V was cut by 0 bases and J by 7 bases, with 9 bases left in between. The germline CDR1 and CDR2 sequences are DFQATT and SNEGSKA (reference sequence). The CDR3 sequence: CSARDDGSEAFF. The CDR3 DNA is TGCAGTGCTAGAGATGACGGGAGTGAAGCTTTCTTT.

This clonotype came up a few times. The genes are TRBV15 and TRBJ2-1; D not resolved. V was trimmed by 5 bases and J by 9 bases, leaving 20 bases between them. CDR1 and CDR2 from the germline V gene are LNHNV and YYDKDF (reference sequence). The CDR3 sequence is 15 residues long. The CDR3 DNA reads as TGTGCCACCAGCGTTCTAACGGCCCCTAAGGCTGAGCAGTTCTTC. As protein: CATSVLTAPKAEQFF.

The chain combines TRBV28 with TRBJ2-2; TRBD1 agrees at 10 bases. This CDR3 spans 15 amino acids. CDR1 and CDR2 (germline): MDHEN, SYDVKM. The ends lost 5 bases at V and 6 bases at J; junction bases unmatched: 6. CDR3 loop: CASSRGQGWSGELFF. The CDR3 DNA is TGTGCCAGCAGTCGGGGACAGGGGTGGTCCGGGGAGCTGTTTTTT. The variable domain in full, completed from reference TRBV28 and TRBJ2-2, reads DVKVTQSSRYLVKRTGEKVFLECVQDMDHENMFWYRQDPGLGLRLIYFSYDVKMKEKGDIPEGYSVSREKKERFSLILESASTNQTSMYLCASSRGQGWSGELFFGEGSRLTVL.

Here the CDR3 DNA reads TGCGCCAGCAGCCAAGTGATGGGGGTCAGCCTCTCCTACGAGCAGTACTTC. Translation gives CASSQVMGVSLSYEQYF. This chain uses TRBV4-1 with TRBJ2-7, with D perhaps matching TRBD1 or TRBD2 (5 bases each). Per the germline V gene, CDR1 is MGHRA and CDR2 is YSYEKL. The CDR3 totals 17 residues. The V and J ends lost 1 base and 0 bases respectively, with 16 bases between them.

This chain connects TRBV9 to TRBJ2-5; D possibly uses TRBD1 or TRBD2 (6 bases each). CDR1 SGDLS and CDR2 YYNGEE come from the germline V gene. The V gene lost 4 bases and the J gene lost 5 bases, with 18 bases spanning the gap. CDR3 length: 15 residues. This CDR3 reads CASSSEGGAGETQYF. The CDR3 DNA follows: TGTGCCAGCAGCTCAGAGGGGGGCGCAGGGGAGACCCAGTACTTC. Full variable domain (missing parts from reference TRBV9 and TRBJ2-5): DSGVTQTPKHLITATGQRVTLRCSPRSGDLSVYWYQQSLDQGLQFLIQYYNGEERAKGNILERFSAQQFPDLHSELNLSSLELGDSALYFCASSSEGGAGETQYFGPGTRLLVL.

J is TRBJ1-3 and V is TRBV7-8; the match to TRBD1 covers 7 bases. Germline assignment: CDR1 SGHVS and CDR2 FQNEAQ. The V and J ends lost 1 base and 0 bases, in that order; junction bases with no gene match: 6. The CDR3 is 17 amino acids. The CDR3 loop reads CASSLEGTAFSGNTIYF. The CDR3 DNA reads as TGTGCCAGCAGCTTAGAAGGGACAGCCTTCTCTGGAAACACCATATATTTT.

This clonotype was counted between two and nine times. The chain combines TRBV5-1 with TRBJ2-4; 7 bases fit TRBD1. J lost 0 bases, V lost 4 bases, and 4 bases had no gene match. This CDR3 is built from 15 residues. CDR1 and CDR2 from the germline V gene are SGHRS and YFSETQ. CDR3 sequence (DNA): TGCGCCAGCAGCCTGGACAGGCTAGCCAAAAACATTCAGTACTTC. It is translated as CASSLDRLAKNIQYF.

The CDR3 protein is CSASSGRGTDTQYF. Written as DNA, the CDR3 is TGCAGTGCTAGTTCCGGGAGGGGCACAGATACGCAGTATTTT. V usage is TRBV20-1 and J usage is TRBJ2-3, with 8 bases lining up with TRBD2. CDR3 length: 14 amino acids. Per germline, CDR1 DFQATT and CDR2 SNEGSKA (reference sequence). J was trimmed by 1 base and V by 3 bases; bases with no gene match: 3.

This clonotype was observed at least ten times. The gene calls are TRBV5-1 and TRBJ1-1; D not certain. Trimming removed 0 bases at V and 1 base at J, with 4 bases between. Germline V lookup: CDR1 SGHRS, CDR2 YFSETQ. The CDR3 is 13 residues long. The CDR3 nucleotides are TGCGCCAGCAGCTTGGAGGCGAACACTGAAGCTTTCTTT. It translates to CASSLEANTEAFF. The variable domain in full, completed from reference TRBV5-1 and TRBJ1-1, reads KAGVTQTPRYLIKTRGQQVTLSCSPISGHRSVSWYQQTPGQGLQFLFEYFSETQRNKGNFPGRFSGRQFSNSRSEMNVSTLELGDSALYLCASSLEANTEAFFGQGTRLTVV.

This chain uses TRBV4-2 with TRBJ2-1; no clear D. The germline gives CDR1 LGHNA, CDR2 YNFKEQ. The V end was cut by 1 base, the J end by 0 bases, with 10 bases between. The CDR3 spans 16 residues. The chain's CDR3 is CASSQVARSSYNEQFF. The CDR3 DNA is TGTGCCAGCAGCCAAGTTGCGCGTAGCTCCTACAATGAGCAGTTCTTC.

The CDR3 loop reads CASWLGQSSYNEQFF. The CDR3 DNA reads as TGTGCCAGCTGGCTGGGGCAAAGCTCCTACAATGAGCAGTTCTTC. This chain joins TRBV6-1 and TRBJ2-1; tentatively, D is TRBD1 (5 bases). CDR1 MNHNS and CDR2 SASEGT come from the germline V gene. Between the trimmed V and J ends, which lost 8 bases and 0 bases, there was a span of 14 bases. The CDR3 runs to 15 residues.

A few counts support this clonotype. CDR3 DNA: TGCGCCAGCAGCAAACTAGCGGGAGGATACAATGAGCAGTTCTTC. This sequence encodes CASSKLAGGYNEQFF. The chain uses TRBV5-1 and TRBJ2-1, with 12 bases that match TRBD2. Germline CDR1 and CDR2: SGHRS and YFSETQ. Trimming took 4 bases from V and 4 from J; bases not matched to a gene: 3. The CDR3 is made up of 15 amino acids.

This clonotype was counted ten times or more. This sequence joins TRBV5-1 and TRBJ1-6; weak D call: TRBD1 (6 bases). The CDR3 has 14 residues. Germline assignment: CDR1 SGHRS and CDR2 YFSETQ. The V end was cut by 0 bases, the J end by 5 bases, with 6 bases between. CDR3 protein: CASSLGQDNSPLHF. The CDR3 DNA is TGCGCCAGCAGCTTGGGACAGGATAATTCACCCCTCCACTTT. Full variable domain (outside the CDR3, taken from reference TRBV5-1 and TRBJ1-6): KAGVTQTPRYLIKTRGQQVTLSCSPISGHRSVSWYQQTPGQGLQFLFEYFSETQRNKGNFPGRFSGRQFSNSRSEMNVSTLELGDSALYLCASSLGQDNSPLHFGNGTRLTVT.